A single sample is the source of the 14 T cell receptor beta chains below, sequenced in a study of cytomegalovirus exposure and HLA in healthy donors. Primers for the PCR totalled 60 Vbeta and 13 Jbeta. The data were produced by immunoSEQ multiplex PCR, yet TCRdb's version contains in-frame clones alone and is incomplete. The sample includes about 88,000 clones. Sequencing was done on a sample of PBMCs. All receptors derive from a girl aged 5-17 years in good health and CMV-seropositive.

V is TRBV11-3 and J is TRBJ2-2; tentatively, D is TRBD2 (5 bases). The CDR3 length is 16 residues. V lost 5 bases to trimming and J lost 3 bases, with 16 bases between them. Germline V gives CDR1 SGHNT, CDR2 YENEEA. The CDR3 here is CASSPGGFLDTGELFF. The DNA of the CDR3 is TGTGCCAGCAGCCCCGGCGGGTTTTTGGACACCGGGGAGCTGTTTTTT.

This chain connects TRBV6-5 to TRBJ2-1, with 8 positions matching TRBD1. J lost 6 bases, V lost 0 bases, and 4 bases had no gene match. Germline CDR1 MNHEY, CDR2 SVGAGI. The CDR3 runs 15 residues. The CDR3 DNA reads as TGTGCCAGCAGTTACTCGACAGGGGTAGTCAATGAGCAGTTCTTC. Encoded protein: CASSYSTGVVNEQFF.

Note on this clone: The junction does not match germline at one end; this may be a read error. The chain links TRBV18 to TRBJ1-1; 11 bases agree with TRBD1. The CDR3 covers 15 residues. Germline CDR1 KGHSH, CDR2 LQKENI. CDR3 protein: CASSLGTGGNTEDFF. CDR3 bases: TGTGCCAGCTCACTTGGGACAGGGGGAAACACTGAAGATTTCTTT.

On this clone itself: Its ends do not fully match the called genes, so a read error is possible. The chain has TRBV28 and TRBJ1-1, with 7 bases identical to TRBD1. The germline V gene encodes CDR1 MDHEN and CDR2 SYDVKM. The CDR3 length is 16 residues. The CDR3 DNA reads TGTGCCAGCAGACTTAGACAGGGCCATCGGGCCACTGAAGATTTCTTT. It codes for CASRLRQGHRATEDFF.

This sequence joins TRBV6-5 and TRBJ1-1, with D possibly being TRBD1 (6 bases). The V and J ends lost 0 bases and 5 bases respectively, with 13 bases between them. Per the germline V gene, CDR1 is MNHEY and CDR2 is SVGAGI. The CDR3 is 15 residues long. The CDR3 nucleotides read TGTGCCAGCAGTTACTCGAAAGGGAGGGGGACTGAAGCTTTCTTT. Amino acids: CASSYSKGRGTEAFF.

V is TRBV4-3 and J is TRBJ2-3, with D possibly TRBD1 on 5 matching bases. Germline V lookup: CDR1 LGHNA, CDR2 YSLEER. This CDR3 is 17 amino acids long. V was trimmed by 5 bases and J by 1 base, leaving 19 bases between them. The CDR3 bases are TGCGCCAGCAGCGCAGGAAGGGGATATGGTGGCACAGATACGCAGTATTTT. As protein: CASSAGRGYGGTDTQYF.

The V call is TRBV29-1, the J call TRBJ2-2; perhaps TRBD2 as D (6 bases). Germline CDR1 SQVTM, CDR2 ANQGSEA. The CDR3 totals 15 residues. The V end lost 7 bases, the J end lost 5 bases, and 20 bases lay between the germline ends. CDR3: CSANGGGVGTGELFF. CDR3 DNA sequence: TGCAGCGCCAATGGAGGCGGGGTTGGGACCGGGGAGCTGTTTTTT.

The V and J genes are TRBV2 and TRBJ1-5; weak D call: TRBD1 (5 bases). The CDR3 contains 14 residues. Trimming cost V 4 bases and J 5 bases, with 12 bases left between them. In germline, CDR1 is SNHLY, CDR2 FYNNEI. The CDR3 sequence: CASSVKGGDQPQHF. CDR3 DNA sequence: TGTGCCAGCAGTGTAAAGGGAGGGGATCAGCCCCAGCATTTT.

The chain combines TRBV10-3 with TRBJ1-6; 9 nucleotides agree with TRBD1. The germline V gene has CDR1 ENHRY and CDR2 SYGVKD. This CDR3 is 14 amino acids long. V shed 8 bases, J shed 7 bases, and the junction held 6 bases outside the gene matches. This chain's CDR3 is CAIGSGQGNSPLHF. In DNA, the CDR3 is TGTGCCATCGGCTCAGGACAGGGGAATTCACCCCTCCACTTT.

The chain couples TRBV9 to TRBJ2-2; possibly TRBD2 for D (6 bases). The CDR3 is made up of 16 amino acids. V was shortened by 2 bases and J by 2 bases, with 13 bases between the two germline ends. Germline values: CDR1 SGDLS, CDR2 YYNGEE. CDR3 sequence reads: CASSVEGSINTGELFF. The CDR3, as DNA: TGTGCCAGCAGCGTGGAGGGGTCCATAAACACCGGGGAGCTGTTTTTT.

The chain employs TRBV5-5 and TRBJ2-7; 9 bases match TRBD1. Germline values: CDR1 SGHKS, CDR2 YYEKEE (reference sequence). The CDR3 spans 14 residues. V dropped 6 bases and J dropped 5; count of bases not matched to a gene: 9. The CDR3 DNA follows: TGTGCCAGCATCCCGACAGGGGGGAACGACGAGCAGTACTTC. Translated, it gives CASIPTGGNDEQYF.

The J gene is TRBJ2-2, the V gene TRBV28; tentatively, D is TRBD1 (6 bases). Trimming cost V 6 bases and J 2 bases, with 22 bases left between them. Germline CDR1 and CDR2: MDHEN and SYDVKM. This CDR3 is built from 18 residues. DNA of the CDR3: TGTGCCAGCAGAACCATTCGACAGGTAGTAGGAAACACCGGGGAGCTGTTTTTT. This translates into CASRTIRQVVGNTGELFF. Combining the CDR3 with reference TRBV28 and TRBJ2-2 gives the whole variable domain DVKVTQSSRYLVKRTGEKVFLECVQDMDHENMFWYRQDPGLGLRLIYFSYDVKMKEKGDIPEGYSVSREKKERFSLILESASTNQTSMYLCASRTIRQVVGNTGELFFGEGSRLTVL.

Written as DNA, the CDR3 is TGTGCCAGCAGCTTAGGTCCAGCGGATGGCTACACCTTC. As protein: CASSLGPADGYTF. The J gene is TRBJ1-2, the V gene TRBV7-3; no clear D. Germline CDR1 reads SGHTA; CDR2 reads FQGTGA. The V end was cut by 2 bases, the J end by 6 bases, with 10 bases between. CDR3 length equals 13 residues.

The J gene is TRBJ2-7, the V gene TRBV4-1; a possible D gene is TRBD2 (5 bases). Germline CDR1 and CDR2: MGHRA and YSYEKL. The ends were cut back, 0 bases at V and 0 bases at J, with 9 bases in the middle. This CDR3 contains 15 residues. Here the CDR3 DNA reads TGCGCCAGCAGCCAAGACCTGGGGAGCTCCTACGAGCAGTACTTC. Translated, it gives CASSQDLGSSYEQYF.